This T cell receptor (beta chain) was retrieved from a study of blood T cell repertoires in COVID-19. Study-level information: The cDNA or gDNA used as material had been derived from T cells, B-cell-depleted T cells, or PBMCs.

Some clones are missing from TCRdb's copy, which holds only in-frame ones; the method was immunoSEQ multiplex PCR. The sample yields around 120,000 clones, about four fifths seen once. Germline CDR1 SGHRS, CDR2 YFSETQ. Germline trimming cut 5 bases from V and 3 bases from J; bases unmatched to any gene: 5. The CDR3 runs 14 residues. This TCR came from a man between 65 and 85 years old with acute or convalescent COVID-19. Material: peripheral blood. The chain is built from TRBV5-1 and TRBJ2-1, with TRBD1 identical over 7 bases. CDR3 loop: CASRVAGGYNEQFF. The DNA of the CDR3 is TGCGCCAGCAGGGTGGCAGGGGGCTACAATGAGCAGTTCTTC.